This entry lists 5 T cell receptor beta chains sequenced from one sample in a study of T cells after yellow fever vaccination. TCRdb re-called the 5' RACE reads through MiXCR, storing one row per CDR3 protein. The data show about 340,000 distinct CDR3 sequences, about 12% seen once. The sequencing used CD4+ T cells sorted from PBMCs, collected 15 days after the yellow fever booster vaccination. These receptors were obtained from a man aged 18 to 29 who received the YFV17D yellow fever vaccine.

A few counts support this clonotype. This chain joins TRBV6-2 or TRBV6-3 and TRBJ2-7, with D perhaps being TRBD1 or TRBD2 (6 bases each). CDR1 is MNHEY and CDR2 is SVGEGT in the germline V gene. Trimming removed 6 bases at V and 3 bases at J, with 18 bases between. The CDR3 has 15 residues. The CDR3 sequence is CASRDGGISGYEQYF. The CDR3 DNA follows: TGTGCCAGCAGAGACGGGGGCATTTCTGGCTACGAGCAGTACTTC.

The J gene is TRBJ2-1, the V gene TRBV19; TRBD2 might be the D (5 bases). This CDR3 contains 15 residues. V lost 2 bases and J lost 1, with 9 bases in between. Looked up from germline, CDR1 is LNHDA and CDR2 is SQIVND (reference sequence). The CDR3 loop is CASSITSTSYNEQFF. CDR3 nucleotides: TGTGCCAGTAGTATAACTAGTACGTCCTACAATGAGCAGTTCTTC.

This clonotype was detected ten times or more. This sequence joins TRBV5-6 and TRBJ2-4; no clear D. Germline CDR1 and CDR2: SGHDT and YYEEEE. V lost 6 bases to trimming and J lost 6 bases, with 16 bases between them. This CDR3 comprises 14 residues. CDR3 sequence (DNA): TGTGCCAGCACCGAAACGGGCGTCGGAAACATTCAGTACTTC. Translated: CASTETGVGNIQYF.

CDR3 loop: CASSLLGNGYGYTF. The CDR3 DNA follows: TGTGCCAGCAGTTTACTGGGCAATGGGTATGGCTACACCTTC. The rearrangement uses TRBV28 and TRBJ1-2; D is unresolved. Germline V gives CDR1 MDHEN, CDR2 SYDVKM. The length of the CDR3 is 14 residues. V lost 2 bases and J 5 bases, leaving 12 bases between the germline ends.

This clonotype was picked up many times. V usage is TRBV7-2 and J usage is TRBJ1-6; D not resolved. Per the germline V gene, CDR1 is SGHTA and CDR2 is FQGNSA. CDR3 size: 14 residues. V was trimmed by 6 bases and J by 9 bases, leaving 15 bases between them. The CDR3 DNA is TGTGCCAGCAGACGGCAGAAGGAGGGTTCACCCCTCCACTTT. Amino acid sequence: CASRRQKEGSPLHF. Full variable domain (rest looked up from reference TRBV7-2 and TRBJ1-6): GAGVSQSPSNKVTEKGKDVELRCDPISGHTALYWYRQSLGQGLEFLIYFQGNSAPDKSGLPSDRFSAERTGGSVSTLTIQRTQQEDSAVYLCASRRQKEGSPLHFGNGTRLTVT.